Listed below are T cell receptor beta chains from one sample, sequenced in a study of T-cell reconstitution after alpha-beta-depleted transplantation in children. One entry per CDR3 protein, called by TCRdb with MiXCR from the PCR reads. The repertoire holds 150,000 to 200,000 distinct CDR3 sequences, with 6.5% to 7.5% as singletons. Sequenced here: PBMCs from the stem cell graft donor, sampled from the stem cell graft. These receptors came from a human donor who donated a stem cell graft to a child with Wiskott-Aldrich syndrome. The conserved cysteine and the conserved F or W are not part of the CDR3 here. Each record gives: clone size, V gene, J gene, CDR3 protein. Rows give clone size only sometimes, using once, few, many, or a class for an expanded clone.

>many|TRBV25-1|TRBJ1-5
ASGQPQH
>many|TRBV20-1|TRBJ1-5
SARSPQIGQPQH
>NA|TRBV4-1|TRBJ2-3
ASSQDSTAAVSTDTQY
>many|TRBV5-6|TRBJ1-5
ASSLWGASNQPQH
>NA|TRBV12-3/TRBV12-4|TRBJ2-5
ASTKGGRTQY
>NA|TRBV7-6|TRBJ2-7
ASSWAGLAGSLEQY
>many|TRBV15|TRBJ1-5
ATSRDTGAEKYSNQPQH
>NA|TRBV27|TRBJ1-1
ASRRQGRTEAF
>NA|TRBV5-1|TRBJ1-1
ASSATGQGAWVNTEAF
>many|TRBV4-2|TRBJ2-1
ASSPYSSGSPYNEQF
>many|TRBV10-3|TRBJ1-4
ATTRDLNEKLF
>many|TRBV3-1|TRBJ2-1
ASSPPSGYNEQF
>many|TRBV10-3|TRBJ2-1
AISETDLVNFNEQF
>few|TRBV11-3|TRBJ2-2
ASSGVAVGGTGELF
>many|TRBV3-1|TRBJ1-5
ASSQEVNQPQH
>many|TRBV29-1|TRBJ2-7
SVVAGDPYEQY
>many|TRBV21-1|TRBJ2-2
ASRPGVAGELF
>many|TRBV24-1|TRBJ2-1
ATSQSLALNEQF
>many|TRBV5-5|TRBJ2-1
ASTDQPAGGFNEQF
>many|TRBV6-1|TRBJ2-5
ASTGTSGNQETQY
>NA|TRBV7-7|TRBJ2-7
ASSAGTSAYEQY
>many|TRBV5-5|TRBJ2-3
ASSFRGAGFTDTQY
>many|TRBV4-3|TRBJ2-7
ASSQETAGPSYEQY
>many|TRBV29-1|TRBJ1-4
SVDGGGTNEKLF
>few|TRBV10-3|TRBJ2-5
AISEVGGDGKTQY
>many|TRBV6-5|TRBJ2-1
ASSHNEQF
>many|TRBV29-1|TRBJ2-7
SVVMGEQY
>many|TRBV12-3/TRBV12-4|TRBJ2-6
ASSSGGRRGANVLT
>many|TRBV4-3|TRBJ2-4
ASSQDLSGRAKNIQY
>many|TRBV6-5|TRBJ2-5
ASSSDRRGGTQY
>many|TRBV20-1|TRBJ1-1
SATLVEAF
>many|TRBV4-2|TRBJ2-3
ASSRIGGDRSSTDTQY
>many|TRBV6-5|TRBJ1-1
ASRRQADTEAF
>many|TRBV12-3/TRBV12-4|TRBJ2-5
ASSQQGAMETQY
>many|TRBV7-2|TRBJ2-5
ASTPRRQGERETQY
>NA|TRBV19|TRBJ1-1
ASSIADFMNTEAF
>NA|TRBV30|TRBJ1-1
ALRGGRNTEAF
>many|TRBV5-1|TRBJ2-7
ASSLGQVEISEQY
>many|TRBV20-1|TRBJ1-5
SAGRSNQPQH
>few|TRBV4-3|TRBJ2-7
ASSQEAGPYEQY
>many|TRBV20-1|TRBJ2-5
SARDRIRGGETQY
>many|TRBV20-1|TRBJ2-7
SARVSSRGEQY
>NA|TRBV4-3|TRBJ2-2
ASSQVGVAFTGELF
>many|TRBV7-2|TRBJ2-1
ASSLPSSGPSYNEQF
>many|TRBV5-1|TRBJ2-1
ASSSARTGVSYNEQF
>many|TRBV12-3/TRBV12-4|TRBJ2-7
ASGITVYEQY
>NA|TRBV3-1|TRBJ2-7
ASSQVIGQGGSYEQY
>many|TRBV6-1|TRBJ1-3
ASSPSAGSSGNTIY
>many|TRBV12-3/TRBV12-4|TRBJ2-3
ASSFKETTEY
>many|TRBV10-3|TRBJ2-7
AIEGVLGYEQY